The 22 T cell receptor beta chains presented below share a single source sample, sequenced in a study of cytomegalovirus exposure and HLA in healthy donors. The PCR was carried out with 60 Vbeta primers and 13 Jbeta primers. Only in-frame clones appear in the TCRdb table, and some are missing; sequencing was by immunoSEQ multiplex PCR. The sample contains more than 95,000 clones, over 70% of which appear only once. Material for sequencing was PBMCs. These receptors were obtained from a woman aged 45-59 years in good health and CMV-seropositive.

The chain recombines TRBV29-1 with TRBJ2-7; perhaps TRBD2 as D (5 bases). Trimming took off 4 bases at V and 7 bases at J, with 17 bases between the two ends. The CDR3 length is 13 residues. CDR1 is SQVTM and CDR2 is ANQGSEA in the germline V gene. The CDR3 nucleotides are TGCAGCGTTGGCCAGGAGGATAAGTGGGAGCAGTACTTC. Translation: CSVGQEDKWEQYF.

Here the CDR3 reads CASSLESGGGSQYF. In DNA, the CDR3 is TGTGCCAGCAGCTTAGAATCGGGAGGAGGGTCCCAGTACTTC. The J gene is TRBJ2-5, the V gene TRBV7-6, with 7 positions matching TRBD2. The germline gives CDR1 SGHVS, CDR2 FNYEAQ. The CDR3 consists of 14 residues. Trimming took 1 base from V and 9 from J; bases not matched to a gene: 8.

The V gene is TRBV5-1, the J gene TRBJ2-1; 13 bases align to TRBD2. There are 16 residues in the CDR3. J lost 10 bases, V lost 1 base, and 8 bases had no gene match. Germline values: CDR1 SGHRS, CDR2 YFSETQ. CDR3 protein: CASSLSTSGREDEQFF. CDR3 nucleotides: TGCGCCAGCAGCTTGTCTACTAGCGGGAGGGAGGACGAGCAGTTCTTC.

The chain joins TRBV5-4 to TRBJ2-2; possibly TRBD1 for D (6 bases). From germline, CDR1 is SGHNT and CDR2 YYREEE (reference sequence). Trimming pared 4 bases from V and 1 base from J, leaving 14 bases between. The CDR3 loop spans 16 amino acids. The CDR3 loop is CASSPGVPRNTGELFF. The CDR3 DNA reads as TGTGCCAGCAGCCCAGGGGTACCTAGGAACACCGGGGAGCTGTTTTTT.

The rearrangement joins TRBV6-1 to TRBJ2-1, with TRBD2 identical over 11 bases. Germline values: CDR1 MNHNS, CDR2 SASEGT. V dropped 5 bases and J dropped 6; count of bases not matched to a gene: 6. CDR3 length equals 15 residues. Here the CDR3 reads CASSLPGLAVNEQFF. CDR3 sequence (DNA): TGTGCCAGCAGTCTGCCGGGACTAGCGGTCAATGAGCAGTTCTTC.

The sample holds a few counts of this clone. This chain joins TRBV30 and TRBJ1-1; a possible D gene is TRBD1 (5 bases). The CDR3 runs to 14 residues. Trimming took off 3 bases at V and 3 bases at J, with 14 bases between the two ends. CDR1 is GTSNPN, CDR2 SVGIG, per germline (reference sequence). The chain's CDR3 is CAWRRQGTDTEAFF. CDR3 bases: TGTGCCTGGAGAAGGCAGGGCACTGACACTGAAGCTTTCTTT.

The chain joins TRBV7-9 to TRBJ1-4; 7 nucleotides match TRBD1. The CDR3 has 15 amino acids. Trimming took 8 bases from V and 5 from J; bases not matched to a gene: 11. Looked up from germline, CDR1 is SEHNR and CDR2 is FQNEAQ (reference sequence). The CDR3 protein is CASGRQGVPNEKLFF. In DNA form, the CDR3 reads TGTGCCAGCGGAAGACAGGGAGTCCCGAATGAAAAACTGTTTTTT.

This chain joins TRBV9 and TRBJ2-3; weak D call: TRBD1 (5 bases). The CDR3 totals 12 residues. V was clipped by 3 bases and J by 5 bases, with 7 bases between them. Germline values: CDR1 SGDLS, CDR2 YYNGEE. The CDR3: CASSDQGDTQYF. The CDR3, as DNA: TGTGCCAGCAGCGACCAGGGAGATACGCAGTATTTT. The entire variable domain, with the rest obtained from reference TRBV9 and TRBJ2-3, is as follows: DSGVTQTPKHLITATGQRVTLRCSPRSGDLSVYWYQQSLDQGLQFLIQYYNGEERAKGNILERFSAQQFPDLHSELNLSSLELGDSALYFCASSDQGDTQYFGPGTRLTVL.

The J gene is TRBJ1-3, the V gene TRBV9; the D is unclear. V was shortened by 0 bases and J by 0 bases, with 10 bases between the two germline ends. There are 16 residues in the CDR3. Per the germline V gene, CDR1 is SGDLS and CDR2 is YYNGEE. The CDR3 DNA reads TGTGCCAGCAGCGTAGGTGGAGCCAACTCTGGAAACACCATATATTTT. Translation: CASSVGGANSGNTIYF. Full variable domain (rest looked up from reference TRBV9 and TRBJ1-3): DSGVTQTPKHLITATGQRVTLRCSPRSGDLSVYWYQQSLDQGLQFLIQYYNGEERAKGNILERFSAQQFPDLHSELNLSSLELGDSALYFCASSVGGANSGNTIYFGEGSWLTVV.

By share of the sample, this clone is medium-sized. The chain is built from TRBV25-1 and TRBJ1-2, with a tentative D call TRBD1 (6 bases). Germline V CDR1 and CDR2: MGHDK, SYGVNS. The CDR3 covers 13 residues. V was trimmed by 2 bases and J by 4 bases, leaving 8 bases between them. The CDR3 spells CASSEQGIYGYTF. CDR3 DNA sequence: TGTGCCAGCAGTGAACAGGGGATCTATGGCTACACCTTC.

The J gene is TRBJ2-7, the V gene TRBV10-1; D unresolved. The CDR3 is made up of 13 amino acids. Per the germline V gene, CDR1 is WNHNN and CDR2 is SYGVQD (reference sequence). Trimming took off 6 bases at V and 3 bases at J, with 12 bases between the two ends. The CDR3 DNA follows: TGCGCCAGCAGCGACAAGTGTTTCTACGAGCAGTACTTC. Amino acids: CASSDKCFYEQYF.

The V call is TRBV2, the J call TRBJ2-5, with 9 positions matching TRBD2. V shed 4 bases and J 2 bases; nucleotides not matched to a gene: 2. The CDR3 runs to 14 residues. CDR1 and CDR2 (germline): SNHLY, FYNNEI. CDR3 sequence (DNA): TGTGCCAGCAGTGGGACTAGCGCTCAAGAGACCCAGTACTTC. Amino acids: CASSGTSAQETQYF.

The chain employs TRBV29-1 and TRBJ1-1; a weak D match, TRBD1 (5 bases). The V and J ends lost 1 base and 5 bases respectively, with 14 bases between them. The CDR3 sequence is 14 residues long. Germline assignment: CDR1 SQVTM and CDR2 ANQGSEA. CDR3 residues: CSVEAMGGCTEAFF. The CDR3 coding sequence is TGCAGCGTTGAAGCAATGGGGGGTTGTACTGAAGCTTTCTTT. The whole variable domain, remainder taken from reference TRBV29-1 and TRBJ1-1, is SAVISQKPSRDICQRGTSLTIQCQVDSQVTMMFWYRQQPGQSLTLIATANQGSEATYESGFVIDKFPISRPNLTFSTLTVSNMSPEDSSIYLCSVEAMGGCTEAFFGQGTRLTVV.

This clone was found a few times. The rearrangement uses TRBV7-2 and TRBJ1-3, with 8 bases lining up with TRBD1. Germline CDR1 is SGHTA and CDR2 is FQGNSA. The CDR3 sequence is 16 residues long. After removal of 5 bases from V and 3 bases from J, the junction contained 9 bases not matched to a gene. The CDR3 DNA follows: TGTGCCAGCAGCCCAGGACAGGGATCGTATGGAAACACCATATATTTT. Encoded protein: CASSPGQGSYGNTIYF.

This chain connects TRBV5-1 to TRBJ1-5; tentatively, D is TRBD1 (5 bases). V shed 0 bases and J shed 7 bases, with 14 bases lying between them. In germline, CDR1 is SGHRS, CDR2 YFSETQ. The CDR3 runs 15 residues. CDR3 amino acids: CASSLEGSLGQPQHF. The CDR3, as DNA: TGCGCCAGCAGCTTGGAGGGGTCGCTGGGGCAGCCCCAGCATTTT.

The chain links TRBV7-2 to TRBJ1-5, with TRBD1 matching 9 bases. The V and J ends lost 4 bases and 7 bases, in that order; junction bases with no gene match: 8. CDR3 length: 15 residues. CDR1 SGHTA and CDR2 FQGNSA come from the germline V gene. CDR3 sequence reads: CASSSLRDREQPQHF. The CDR3 DNA follows: TGTGCCAGCAGCTCTCTCCGGGACAGGGAACAGCCCCAGCATTTT.

As to this clone: An end of the junction differs from the germline gene, which may be a read error. The chain recombines TRBV7-7 with TRBJ2-1; D is perhaps TRBD1 (6 bases). The germline gives CDR1 SSHAT, CDR2 FNYEAQ (reference sequence). The CDR3 runs 15 residues. The CDR3 DNA sequence: TGTGCTAGCAGCCAAGACAGGTTCCAGTACAATGAGCAGTTCTTC. This sequence encodes CASSQDRFQYNEQFF.

V usage is TRBV10-3 and J usage is TRBJ1-1; maybe TRBD1 (6 bases). Germline CDR1 ENHRY, CDR2 SYGVKD. Trimming left V 3 bases short and J 5 bases short, with 16 bases between. CDR3 length: 15 amino acids. The CDR3 spells CAISDPTGYATEAFF. The CDR3 DNA sequence: TGTGCCATCAGTGACCCCACAGGGTACGCTACTGAAGCTTTCTTT.

CDR3 nucleotides: TGTGCCTGGAGTGGGGGGGGGACCTACAATGAGCAGTTCTTC. Protein product: CAWSGGGTYNEQFF. This chain connects TRBV30 to TRBJ2-1; TRBD2 matches at 7 bases. The CDR3 has 14 amino acids. Germline V gene sequence: CDR1 GTSNPN, CDR2 SVGIG (reference sequence). V dropped 1 base and J dropped 2; count of bases not matched to a gene: 2.

This clone was counted between two and nine times. The V and J genes are TRBV19 and TRBJ1-2; D is perhaps TRBD1 (6 bases). With 5 bases removed from V and 5 bases from J, the gap between germline ends came to 12 bases. Germline values: CDR1 LNHDA, CDR2 SQIVND (reference sequence). This CDR3 spans 13 amino acids. As DNA, the CDR3 is TGTGCCAGTAGTGCAGACAGGTGGTATGGCTACACCTTC. It encodes CASSADRWYGYTF.

J is TRBJ2-1 and V is TRBV4-3; 14 bases are shared with TRBD2. The CDR3 runs 17 residues. CDR1 and CDR2 from the germline V gene are LGHNA and YSLEER. The trim removed 0 bases at V and 4 bases at J, leaving 2 bases unmatched. The chain's CDR3 is CASSQDRLAGGYNEQFF. CDR3 in DNA: TGCGCCAGCAGCCAAGATCGACTAGCGGGGGGGTACAATGAGCAGTTCTTC.

The chain combines TRBV14 with TRBJ2-7; D is possibly TRBD1 (6 bases). Germline values: CDR1 SGHDN, CDR2 FVKESK. With 6 bases removed from V and 7 bases from J, the gap between germline ends came to 16 bases. This CDR3 contains 13 residues. For the CDR3, the DNA is TGTGCCAGCAGTCAGGGGATTGGGAGAGAGCAGTACTTC. Translated, it gives CASSQGIGREQYF.